The sequence of this T cell receptor (beta chain) was determined in a study of blood T cell repertoires in COVID-19. Using immunoSEQ multiplex PCR, the repertoire was profiled, and TCRdb retains in-frame clones only, with some absent. The sample has about 300,000 clones, roughly 87% seen once. The specimen was peripheral blood. The TCR sequence derives from a man aged 18 to 30 with active or convalescent COVID-19.

The CDR3 region is CASRAGYKLADTQYF. The CDR3 coding sequence is TGCGCCAGCAGGGCGGGCTATAAACTGGCAGATACGCAGTATTTT. J is TRBJ2-3 and V is TRBV5-1; tentatively, D is TRBD2 (5 bases). The germline V gene encodes CDR1 SGHRS and CDR2 YFSETQ. The CDR3 is 15 amino acids. V was clipped by 5 bases and J by 4 bases, with 17 bases between them.